This T cell receptor (beta chain) derives from a study of beta chain features in type 1 diabetes. Study conclusions and caveats: All four CD4+ subsets from Type 1 diabetes patients carried moderately but significantly shorter TCRB CDR3s.

Germline CDR1 reads MDHEN; CDR2 reads SYDVKM. With V trimmed by 6 bases and J by 2 bases, 6 bases remained unmatched. The CDR3 length is 14 residues. Note on this clone: Its antigen is currently unknown.

Of the isolated RNA, all was reverse transcribed, and so the sequenced material was expressed TCRB transcripts. Clones were read by immunoSEQ multiplex PCR, and TCRdb kept only the in-frame ones, dropping some. The top ten hold over 0.5% of the sample, which has some 160,000 clones, just over 8% seen once. One heparinised blood draw, averaging approximately 0.11 L, came from each donor. The TCR sequence derives from a woman between 18 and 29 years old with type 1 diabetes. The chain is built from TRBV28 and TRBJ1-2; 7 bases align to TRBD1. The sequenced material came from central memory CD4+ T cells from blood. CDR3 amino acids: CASRIIQGNYGYTF. CDR3 nucleotides: TGTGCCAGCAGAATAATACAGGGGAACTATGGCTACACCTTC.